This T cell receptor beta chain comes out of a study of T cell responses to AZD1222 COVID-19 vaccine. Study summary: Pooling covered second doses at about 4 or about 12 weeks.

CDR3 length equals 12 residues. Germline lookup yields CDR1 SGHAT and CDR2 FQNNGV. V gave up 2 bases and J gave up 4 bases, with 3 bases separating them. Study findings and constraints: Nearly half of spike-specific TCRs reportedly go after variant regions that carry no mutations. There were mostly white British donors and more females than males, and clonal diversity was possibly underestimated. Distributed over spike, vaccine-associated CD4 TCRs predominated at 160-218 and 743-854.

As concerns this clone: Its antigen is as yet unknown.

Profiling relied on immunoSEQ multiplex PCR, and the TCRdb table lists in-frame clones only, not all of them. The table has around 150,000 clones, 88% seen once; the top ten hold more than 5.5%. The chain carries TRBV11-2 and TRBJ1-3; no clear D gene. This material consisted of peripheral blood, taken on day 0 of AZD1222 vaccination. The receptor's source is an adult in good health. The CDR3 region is CASSLHGNTIYF. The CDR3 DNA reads TGTGCCAGCAGCTTACACGGAAACACCATATATTTT.